The sequence of this T cell receptor (beta chain) was determined in a study of blood T cell repertoires in COVID-19. In germline, CDR1 is SGHRS, CDR2 YFSETQ. Trimming took 0 bases from V and 5 from J; bases not matched to a gene: 9. The CDR3 totals 16 residues. Sequencing used immunoSEQ multiplex PCR; TCRdb keeps in-frame clones, though not all of them. The sample includes about 30,000 clones, roughly 87% of them seen just once. The chain carries TRBV5-1 and TRBJ2-7, with 9 bases lining up with TRBD1. The receptor comes from a man in his 60s with active COVID-19. The sample was peripheral blood. The CDR3 spells CASSLASGTGMHEQYF. CDR3 nucleotide sequence: TGCGCCAGCAGCTTGGCCTCCGGGACAGGGATGCACGAGCAGTACTTC. The complete variable domain, with remaining parts taken from reference TRBV5-1 and TRBJ2-7, reads KAGVTQTPRYLIKTRGQQVTLSCSPISGHRSVSWYQQTPGQGLQFLFEYFSETQRNKGNFPGRFSGRQFSNSRSEMNVSTLELGDSALYLCASSLASGTGMHEQYFGPGTRLTVT.